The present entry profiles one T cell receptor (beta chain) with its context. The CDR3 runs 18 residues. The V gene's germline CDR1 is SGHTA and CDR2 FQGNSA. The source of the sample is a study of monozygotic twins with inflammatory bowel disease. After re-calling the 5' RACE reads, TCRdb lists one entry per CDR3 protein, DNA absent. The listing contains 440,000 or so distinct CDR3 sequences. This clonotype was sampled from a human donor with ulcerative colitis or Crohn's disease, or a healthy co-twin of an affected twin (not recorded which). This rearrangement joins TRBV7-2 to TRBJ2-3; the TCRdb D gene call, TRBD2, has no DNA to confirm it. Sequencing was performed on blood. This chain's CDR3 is CASSLALAAGGWADTQYF.